A few counts support the clone carrying this T cell receptor (beta chain). The antigen remains unidentified. The data were obtained in a study of vaccination and CD4 T cells after COVID-19. Researchers used the Oncomine TCR Beta short-read assay to sequence DNA from cultured CD4+ T cells. Each CDR3 protein gets one entry after TCRdb re-called the PCR reads with MiXCR. This table has roughly 26,000 distinct CDR3 sequences, 36% appearing once. The time point is: late sampling 161 to 241 days after vaccination in a few convalescent patients. Regarding treatment: approximately 10-day PBMC culture with coronavirus spike peptide pools or control peptides (ViraFEST assay). Findings and limits, study-wide: Convalescent participants were relatively few, and none had early post-infection timepoints studied.

The CDR3 loop spans 16 amino acids. Germline values: CDR1 SGHVS, CDR2 FQNEAQ. Trimming shortened V by 1 base and J by 0 bases, and 11 bases separated the two germline ends. The chain couples TRBV7-8 to TRBJ2-3; unclear D gene. The specimen was CD4+ T cells from blood, cultured in vitro, collected about 7 months after SARS-CoV-2 vaccination. This TCR was sampled from a human donor who had recovered from COVID-19. This chain's CDR3 is CASSLGQIVSTDTQYF. The DNA for the CDR3 is TGTGCCAGCAGCTTAGGTCAAATTGTCAGCACAGATACGCAGTATTTT.